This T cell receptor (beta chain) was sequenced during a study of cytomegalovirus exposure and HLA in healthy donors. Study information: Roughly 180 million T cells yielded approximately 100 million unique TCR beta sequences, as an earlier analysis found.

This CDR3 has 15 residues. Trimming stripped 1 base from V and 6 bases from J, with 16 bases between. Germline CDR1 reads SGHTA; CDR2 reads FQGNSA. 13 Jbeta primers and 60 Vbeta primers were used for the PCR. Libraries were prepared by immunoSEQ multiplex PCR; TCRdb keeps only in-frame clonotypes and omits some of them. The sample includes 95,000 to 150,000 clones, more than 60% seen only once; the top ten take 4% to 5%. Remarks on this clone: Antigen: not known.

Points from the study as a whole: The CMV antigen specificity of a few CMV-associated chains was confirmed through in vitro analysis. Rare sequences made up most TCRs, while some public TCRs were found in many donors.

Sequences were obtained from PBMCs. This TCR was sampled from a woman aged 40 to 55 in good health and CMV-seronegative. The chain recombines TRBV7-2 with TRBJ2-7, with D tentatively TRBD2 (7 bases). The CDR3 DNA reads TGTGCCAGCAGCTTAGTCACGGGGGGCAGGAGCGAGCAGTACTTC. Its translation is CASSLVTGGRSEQYF.